This is a list of T cell receptor beta chains from one sample in a study of T cell repertoires in cytomegalovirus infection. Using its own MiXCR run on the reads, TCRdb lists one record per CDR3 protein. The profile shows 450,000 to 650,000 distinct CDR3 sequences, about 30% of them singletons. The sequenced material came from PBMCs. These receptors were taken from a human donor in good health (CMV status not recorded). Some clones in this sample may be carry-over from other donors' samples. Each CDR3 is given without its conserved first and last residue.

TRBV6-5,ASSYLAANYGYT
TRBV11-2,ASSNGRLSYNEQF
TRBV7-9,ASSLESGRETQY
TRBV12-3/TRBV12-4,ASRTGGNQPQH
TRBV7-2,ASSSSGGKETQY
TRBV11-2,ASTQRPGNEQF
TRBV6-2/TRBV6-3,ASSPKGYTEAF
TRBV7-2,ASSLGQFAYEQY
TRBV7-6,ASSLESSGRNAYNEQF
TRBV11-2,ASRGANQQY
TRBV20-1,SALTGQGAHNEQF
TRBV27,ASSLWAGGRYEQY
TRBV19,ASSPGTSGLNTGELF
TRBV19,ASSIEPRAVEQF
TRBV7-6,ASSLSAYSPGTGTTDTQY
TRBV20-1,SAHSGARETQY
TRBV6-2/TRBV6-3,ASSYATGAGYGYT
TRBV5-4,ASSLVPRDYGYT
TRBV7-9,ASSLPIGLGGELF
TRBV7-2,ASGGGGSSYEQY
TRBV2,ASRLGGANQPQH
TRBV20-1,SAGDSGGRADTQY
TRBV19,ASSIRLAGVYEQF
TRBV6-6,ASSYGGEINNEQF
TRBV7-9,ASSSSGSDYGYT
TRBV18,ASSPPLVQIQETQY
TRBV7-2,ASSFLDRSSYEQY
TRBV29-1,SSHRGDEQF
TRBV7-8,ASSPGGGGDTQY
TRBV12-3/TRBV12-4,ASSLVGTGNGYT
TRBV7-3,ASSFTRDGKGYT
TRBV7-9,ASSPPAQETQY
TRBV2,ASRGDSNYGYT
TRBV7-2,ASSLAKGQMGTDTQY
TRBV5-1,ASSSSTSRTQY
TRBV19,ASQTASVSDTQY
TRBV29-1,SVDPPGGPAT
TRBV2,ALTPGEGRREAF
TRBV6-1,ASRITGSSYNEQF